This entry lists 14 T cell receptor beta chains sequenced from one sample in a study of blood T cell repertoires in COVID-19. The protocol was immunoSEQ multiplex PCR, while the TCRdb copy is restricted to in-frame clones and leaves out a portion. The data show under 350,000 clones, about 89% seen once. What was sequenced was peripheral blood. These receptors all stem from a man in his forties with acute or convalescent COVID-19.

The V call is TRBV5-4, the J call TRBJ2-7, with 9 bases matching TRBD2. Germline CDR1 reads SGHNT; CDR2 reads YYREEE (reference sequence). The CDR3 is 16 amino acids. J was trimmed by 0 bases and V by 1 base; bases with no gene match: 5. CDR3 in DNA: TGTGCCAGCAGCTTGTCGCGTAGCGGGGGCTCCTACGAGCAGTACTTC. It encodes CASSLSRSGGSYEQYF.

This clone has more than one count but fewer than ten. This chain joins TRBV6-5 and TRBJ2-7; 8 bases are shared with TRBD1. The CDR3 has 12 residues. Trimming cost V 5 bases and J 10 bases; bases outside gene matches: 7. Germline CDR1 reads MNHEY; CDR2 reads SVGAGI. CDR3 in amino acids: CASSPIGQGQYF. CDR3 nucleotide sequence: TGTGCCAGCAGTCCTATTGGACAGGGACAGTACTTC.

The chain employs TRBV7-2 and TRBJ1-1; D call uncertain. The ends were cut back, 1 base at V and 3 bases at J, with 9 bases in the middle. This CDR3 spans 14 amino acids. The V gene's germline CDR1 is SGHTA and CDR2 FQGNSA. The CDR3, as DNA: TGTGCCAGCAGCTTAGAACCCAGATACACTGAAGCTTTCTTT. Amino acid sequence: CASSLEPRYTEAFF.

The rearrangement links TRBV6-5 to TRBJ2-3; 10 bases fit TRBD1. The CDR3 has 15 residues. V lost 5 bases, J lost 3 bases, and 5 bases stayed unmatched. Germline V gives CDR1 MNHEY, CDR2 SVGAGI. The CDR3 region has the DNA TGTGCCAGCAGTCTGGGACAGGGGAAGACAGATACGCAGTATTTT. Protein product: CASSLGQGKTDTQYF.

The rearrangement links TRBV29-1 to TRBJ1-1; 10 bases map to TRBD1. Trimming at V came to 3 bases and at J to 8 bases, leaving 3 bases not matched to a gene. The CDR3 contains 12 residues. The germline V gene has CDR1 SQVTM and CDR2 ANQGSEA. CDR3 region: CSVDPGQGEAFF. DNA of the CDR3: TGCAGCGTTGACCCGGGACAGGGGGAAGCTTTCTTT.

This chain uses TRBV5-6 with TRBJ1-1; tentative D call: TRBD1 (6 bases). This CDR3 contains 13 residues. The germline V and J ends were trimmed by 4 bases and 3 bases, with 10 bases remaining between them. The germline V gene has CDR1 SGHDT and CDR2 YYEEEE. The CDR3: CASSPDSYTEAFF. For the CDR3, the DNA is TGTGCCAGCAGCCCGGACAGCTACACTGAAGCTTTCTTT.

This clone was picked up one time. The chain joins TRBV11-2 to TRBJ2-3, with D tentatively TRBD1 (5 bases). V gave up 6 bases and J gave up 3 bases, with 16 bases separating them. Germline V CDR1 and CDR2: SGHAT, FQNNGV. The CDR3 has 15 amino acids. The CDR3 bases are TGTGCCAGCAGGTTAATGGCCCCAGGGACAGATACGCAGTATTTT. It is translated as CASRLMAPGTDTQYF.

Only a few counts were recorded for this clone. This chain joins TRBV6-6 and TRBJ2-7, with 8 positions matching TRBD1. This CDR3 is built from 16 residues. The trim removed 5 bases at V and 6 bases at J, leaving 15 bases unmatched. Looked up from germline, CDR1 is MNHNY and CDR2 is SVGAGI (reference sequence). CDR3 region: CASSPNPDRGWREQYF. Written as DNA, the CDR3 is TGTGCCAGCAGTCCCAATCCCGACAGGGGATGGCGCGAGCAGTACTTC.

This chain joins TRBV6-2 or TRBV6-3 and TRBJ1-2; D is uncertain. The CDR3 spans 15 residues. V gave up 4 bases and J gave up 0 bases, with 12 bases separating them. Germline CDR1 MNHEY, CDR2 SVGEGT. The CDR3 coding sequence is TGTGCCAGCAGTTTCAAATACCTAGCTAACTATGGCTACACCTTC. It encodes CASSFKYLANYGYTF.

The chain employs TRBV27 and TRBJ1-6, with TRBD1 as a possible D gene (5 bases). Per germline, CDR1 MNHEY and CDR2 SMNVEV (reference sequence). V was clipped by 4 bases and J by 10 bases, with 8 bases between them. The CDR3 is made up of 12 amino acids. CDR3 nucleotide sequence: TGTGCCAGCAGTTGGAGGGACTCACCCCTCCACTTT. Translated: CASSWRDSPLHF.

This clone was found once. The chain joins TRBV4-1 to TRBJ1-4; D unresolved. The germline CDR1 and CDR2 sequences are MGHRA and YSYEKL. The CDR3 loop spans 16 amino acids. Trimming pared 4 bases from V and 8 bases from J, leaving 20 bases between. CDR3 sequence: CASSPIEQTRGEKLFF. DNA for the CDR3: TGCGCCAGCAGCCCTATTGAACAGACCCGAGGGGAAAAACTGTTTTTT.

This chain uses TRBV5-4 with TRBJ2-3, with 10 bases aligning to TRBD2. CDR3 length equals 17 residues. Germline trimming cut 1 base from V and 0 bases from J; bases unmatched to any gene: 5. CDR1 is SGHNT, CDR2 YYREEE, per germline (reference sequence). The DNA for the CDR3 is TGTGCCAGCAGCTTGAGGCTAGCGGGGGCCAGCACAGATACGCAGTATTTT. Amino acids: CASSLRLAGASTDTQYF.

CDR3 residues: CASSPRLGSLRERPQHF. The CDR3 bases are TGTGCCAGCAGCCCTCGGCTCGGATCCCTCCGGGAAAGGCCCCAGCATTTT. The chain uses TRBV9 and TRBJ1-5; D remains ambiguous. Germline CDR1 SGDLS, CDR2 YYNGEE. The CDR3 has 17 residues. Trimming took 4 bases from V and 9 from J, leaving 26 bases between them.

The chain links TRBV4-1 to TRBJ1-1; 8 nucleotides align to TRBD1. Germline V gives CDR1 MGHRA, CDR2 YSYEKL. Germline trimming cut 0 bases from V and 3 bases from J; bases unmatched to any gene: 6. The CDR3 runs to 16 residues. The CDR3 protein is CASSQDQDRGYTEAFF. DNA for the CDR3: TGCGCCAGCAGCCAAGATCAAGACAGGGGCTACACTGAAGCTTTCTTT.